The source of this TCR beta chain is a study of cytomegalovirus exposure and HLA in healthy donors (dated by TCRdb to the late 2010s). For context, the study as a whole: An earlier analysis of some 550 of the donors reported 250 to 300 Gb of sequence data and around 110 million unique TCR beta sequences from approximately 180 million T cells. A later genetic analysis took genome-wide SNP genotypes for about 55% of the 666 donors and used that subset as a discovery cohort. In an earlier analysis of over 550 of the donors, high-throughput TCR beta sequencing was used to judge whether each TCR beta V gene segment behaved as functional or pseudogenic. A later analysis re-examined previously published TCR beta repertoires from 610 or so donors and added high-resolution HLA genotyping to investigate patterns of TCR occurrence. Class I and class II HLA loci were covered by the typing at four-digit resolution. In addition to the first cohort of 666 subjects, a separate validation cohort of 120 different subjects was used. Every repertoire in the discovery cohort had been generated on one and the same sequencing platform. Among the roughly 390 genotyped donors, around 79% belonged to the genetic ancestry cluster associated with self-reported Caucasian donors. Typing coverage varied by locus: 629-630 donors for A, B, C, DRB1 and DQB1; more than 500 for DQA1; over 600 for DPA1; roughly 450 for DPB1. The study profiled the T cell repertoires of under 700 subjects by immunosequencing and related them to cytomegalovirus serostatus. On average, 235,054 unique TCR beta nucleotide sequences were sequenced per donor among more than 350 genotyped donors of the cohort, with roughly 18% of those sequences being non-productive. Four to six DR-DQ haplotypes were handled as single units for association and clustering, since linkage in the cohort was strong. Approximately 310 gigabases of sequencing data and approximately 80 million unique TCR sequences were included in an early release covering under 650 HLA-typed donors. The aim of the study was to test whether cataloging public T cell receptors could identify signatures of past pathogen exposure. Donor age, sex, ethnicity and CMV serostatus were compiled together with the repertoire data. To predict cytomegalovirus infection status, the study combined high-throughput TCR immunosequencing, statistical association of individual TCRs with disease status, and machine learning. Rather than drawing on any new phenotypic data, the later analysis identified candidate immune exposures from TCR beta sequences and the way those sequences occurred across donors.

Results the study describes overall, beyond this receptor: In an earlier analysis of approximately 590 of the donors, most TCR beta V segments appeared in productive rearrangements about 90% or about 30% of the time, broadly matching IMGT annotations. The presence/absence analyses assumed that sequencing depth was roughly uniform across donors, and that assumption may not be true. A cluster of highly shared sequence variants was judged likely to represent a technical artifact of the sequencing pipeline. Linkage disequilibrium might explain the correlated functional status among segregating V segments, but an unknown experimental factor could not be ruled out. In a later analysis, several top co-occurrence clusters were reported to appear linked to parvovirus B19, influenza, CMV and Epstein-Barr virus. A later analysis found that TCR association rates varied across HLA loci, with DRB1 alleles showing the most associated TCRs and HLA-C alleles the fewest. A later analysis found that most CMV-associated TCR beta chains appeared HLA-restricted, with HLA associations seemingly driven largely by CMV exposure. This cohort had only TCR beta chains sequenced, and the lack of alpha or paired-chain data limited which features could be detected. The authors suggested that the approach could potentially be extended to other disease states and immunological phenotypes. CMV serostatus was the only immune exposure information available for the cohort. When HLA alleles, especially DR and DQ, strongly co-occurred, attributing TCR associations to individual alleles was difficult. A further reported finding was that TCR beta sequences accurately predicted the HLA-A and HLA-B alleles for most subjects in the first cohort. The classifier was reported to diagnose cytomegalovirus status with high specificity and sensitivity in both the original cohort and the validation cohort. Because counts were too low, seventeen rarely observed V segments, including chromosome 9 orphons, were excluded from the earlier analysis of several hundred of the donors. According to a later genetic analysis, donors in an Asian-associated ancestry cluster had fewer N-insertions in productive TCRs than the approximately 690-donor mean. Because HLA typing was unavailable for some donors at each locus, only the typed subset was used in association tests. In the study, around 160 TCR beta chains were listed as associated with cytomegalovirus. In a later analysis, HLA-associated TCR beta chains were found to be more clonally expanded and to have lower generation probabilities than equally common non-associated chains. Most TCR sequences were seen in very few donors, while some public TCRs were found in many individuals. A later analysis associated about 17,000 TCR beta sequences with specific HLA alleles at a false discovery rate of 0.05. A later genetic analysis associated a missense DCLRE1C variant with V-gene and J-gene trimming of TCR beta chains, and an independent cohort replicated the association. Three of the identified cytomegalovirus-associated TCR beta chains were confirmed in vitro to be specific for cytomegalovirus antigens. The 87-base-pair reads could not distinguish some IMGT-functional V segments, including TRBV6-2 and TRBV6-3, so those segments were excluded.

The cohort was made up of 650 to 700 healthy bone marrow donors. At the time of sampling, every cohort member was nominally healthy, though immune exposures that went unrecorded were likely present. The donor was CMV seronegative and belonged to the group of several hundred seronegative cohort members. Every donor gave a peripheral blood sample, and the peripheral blood mononuclear cells from that sample were used for TCR beta sequencing. Genomic DNA extraction from the blood cell samples was performed with the Qiagen DNeasy Blood Extraction Kit. Via the germline V gene, CDR1 is SGHTA and CDR2 FQGNSA. The germline V end is reduced by 5 bases and the J end by 4 bases; junction bases left unmatched: 8. The cysteine opens and the phenylalanine closes a CDR3 of 15 amino acids. The DNA shown is the 45-base CDR3, in frame from base 1. As for this clone: This receptor's antigen is unknown. No base quality information exists; no much larger clone differs at one position.

Library prep was done by the immunoSEQ multiplex PCR assay. For the multiplex PCR, a mixture combining 60 forward primers for TCR Vbeta segments and 13 reverse primers for TCR Jbeta segments was used. Amplification of the CDR3 region of rearranged TCR beta genes was performed with a multiplex PCR assay on genomic DNA. The Illumina HiSeq System was used to sequence the amplified TCR beta libraries as 87-base-pair reads. The authors' analysis ran thus. In a later analysis, 80 million or so unique TCR beta chains were counted across the roughly 700 repertoires, and around 10 million of these chains were shared by at least two donors. A nearest-neighbor algorithm error-corrected the raw reads and collapsed the reads into unique sequences, merging closely related sequences to remove PCR and sequencing errors. CDR3 sequences were aligned to IMGT reference sequences to assign V, D and J gene segments. For a sequence to be retained, a match of at least six nucleotides was required to both a V gene segment and a J gene segment. A rearrangement was called productive if the CDR3 had no stop codons and remained in frame with V and J, and every other rearrangement was called non-productive. CDR3 was defined according to IMGT convention as the region running from the second conserved V-encoded cysteine to the conserved J-encoded phenylalanine. The earlier analysis of some 550 of the donors excluded any sequence lacking an unambiguous match to a single V gene segment. An earlier analysis of about 590 of the donors classified V segments as functional when productive rearrangements were above 56.7% and as segregating when the standard deviation between donors was above 5%. A statistical classification framework was developed to diagnose cytomegalovirus status using the catalog of TCR beta chain sequences. V and J gene assignment, in a later analysis, came from comparing TCR nucleotide sequences with IMGT/GENE-DB human TR gene sequences. The TCRdist pipeline was used in a later analysis to assign CDR3 sequences and most-parsimonious VDJ recombination scenarios. A later analysis defined each TCR beta chain by its CDR3 amino acid sequence plus V-gene family, and excluded reads lacking a unique V-gene family. To address suspected cross-contamination and a sequencing artifact, a later analysis removed a few hundred highly shared, low-generation-probability nucleotide sequences. A later analysis calculated a clonal expansion index for each public chain from normalized within-repertoire ranks of inferred template counts. A later analysis computed generation probabilities with a VDJ recombination model fitted to out-of-frame rearrangements, and checked the results against IGoR. A later analysis scored TCR-TCR, TCR-HLA and TCR-CMV co-occurrence with hypergeometric tests, applying a repertoire-size bias correction to TCR pairs. False discovery rates were estimated in a later analysis by permuting HLA or CMV assignments 20 times. In a later analysis, co-occurring TCRs were grouped using DBSCAN, with TCRdist sequence similarity added in when clustering inside HLA-allele-positive subsets. Repertoires with fewer than 30,000 or more than 120,000 public chains were left out of co-occurrence clustering, as were a handful of repertoires with anomalous nucleotide sharing. The clones in this table, taken by TCRdb from immuneACCESS, are in-frame only. Not every clone is retained; where verified, under half of the shortfall comes from an unresolved V gene, and the cause of the rest is unknown. For V, J and clone size, that table is used; D and trimming come from the DNA. The sample contains about 140,000 clones, 60% to 80% of them found a single time. Jointly, the top ten make up about 1% of the sample.

The sample comprised PBMCs. The chain is encoded by TRBV7-2 joined to TRBJ1-5, with TRBD1 matching 7 junction bases. This receptor was obtained from a young man in good health and CMV-seronegative. The CDR3 has the sequence CASSPQDRPNQPQHF. The DNA reads as follows: TGTGCCAGCAGCCCCCAGGACAGGCCGAATCAGCCCCAGCATTTT.